The 20 T cell receptor beta chains in this list originate from one sample, sequenced in a study of blood T cell repertoires in COVID-19. Profiling relied on immunoSEQ multiplex PCR, and the TCRdb table lists in-frame clones only, not all of them. Seen here are around 180,000 clones, 70% to 90% observed once, and the top ten hold over 2.5%. Sequencing was carried out using peripheral blood. These receptors were collected from a man in his sixties with acute or convalescent COVID-19.

J is TRBJ2-1 and V is TRBV3-1 (or the pseudogene TRBV3-2), with D perhaps matching TRBD1 (5 bases). The ends were cut back, 0 bases at V and 4 bases at J, with 13 bases in the middle. CDR1 is LGHDT, CDR2 YNNKEL, per germline (reference sequence). This CDR3 is 16 amino acids long. Here the CDR3 reads CASSQEGQGIYNEQFF. In nucleotides, the CDR3 is TGTGCCAGCAGCCAAGAAGGCCAGGGAATATACAATGAGCAGTTCTTC.

The chain recombines TRBV3-1 (or the pseudogene TRBV3-2) with TRBJ2-2; D is unclear. The CDR3 is 17 residues long. CDR1 and CDR2 from the germline V gene are LGHDT and YNNKEL (reference sequence). With 2 bases removed from V and 4 bases from J, the gap between germline ends came to 17 bases. This chain's CDR3 is CASSQSDTPLGTGELFF. The CDR3 DNA reads as TGTGCCAGCAGCCAATCTGACACCCCCTTGGGCACCGGGGAGCTGTTTTTT.

Regarding this clone: The same CDR3 also results from other DNA sequences found in this sample. The chain links TRBV15 to TRBJ2-7; 8 nucleotides agree with TRBD2. The CDR3 loop spans 18 amino acids. J gave up 3 bases and V 0 bases, and 13 bases lay outside the gene matches. Germline-derived CDR1 and CDR2 are LNHNV and YYDKDF (reference sequence). For the CDR3, the DNA is TGTGCCACCAGCAGAGATATTCCCAGCGGGAGTACCGTCTACGAGCAGTACTTC. It is translated as CATSRDIPSGSTVYEQYF.

CDR3 region: CASNRDPGGNYGYTF. The CDR3 DNA reads as TGTGCCAGCAACCGAGACCCAGGGGGCAACTATGGCTACACCTTC. The chain couples TRBV5-4 to TRBJ1-2; 8 bases are a match to TRBD1. Germline V gene lookup returns CDR1 SGHNT and CDR2 YYREEE (reference sequence). The CDR3 covers 15 residues. Losses at the gene ends were 6 bases for V and 2 bases for J; bases not matched to a gene: 9.

The chain employs TRBV6-5 and TRBJ2-2, with no clear D. Trimming shortened V by 2 bases and J by 6 bases, and 7 bases separated the two germline ends. The CDR3 loop spans 13 amino acids. Germline V gene sequence: CDR1 MNHEY, CDR2 SVGAGI. The CDR3, as DNA: TGTGCCAGCAGTTACGGTCCGGCCGGGGAGCTGTTTTTT. It specifies CASSYGPAGELFF.

This clone turned up a few times. J is TRBJ1-1 and V is TRBV24-1; D ambiguous. Germline CDR1 reads KGHDR; CDR2 reads SFDVKD. The CDR3 loop spans 13 amino acids. With 4 bases removed from V and 4 bases from J, the gap between germline ends came to 9 bases. CDR3 coding DNA: TGTGCCACCAGTGAGGCGGTTGGCACTGAAGCTTTCTTT. It codes for CATSEAVGTEAFF.

This chain connects TRBV5-4 to TRBJ1-4; 8 positions match TRBD1. Germline CDR1 reads SGHNT; CDR2 reads YYREEE (reference sequence). J was trimmed by 7 bases and V by 5 bases; bases with no gene match: 7. This CDR3 contains 14 residues. Here the CDR3 DNA reads TGTGCCAGCAGTCAGACAGGGGCCCCTGAAAAACTGTTTTTT. Residues: CASSQTGAPEKLFF.

This chain uses TRBV27 with TRBJ2-7; possibly TRBD2 for D (5 bases). The CDR3 has 15 amino acids. Trimming removed 2 bases from V and 4 bases from J, with 15 bases in between. Looked up from germline, CDR1 is MNHEY and CDR2 is SMNVEV (reference sequence). CDR3 protein: CASSLSGGLPYEQYF. For the CDR3, the DNA is TGTGCCAGCAGTTTAAGCGGCGGGCTCCCGTACGAGCAGTACTTC.

The chain combines TRBV27 with TRBJ2-1; D is undetermined. CDR1 is MNHEY, CDR2 SMNVEV, per germline (reference sequence). The V end was cut by 3 bases, the J end by 0 bases, with 9 bases between. This CDR3 contains 15 residues. The CDR3 region has the DNA TGTGCCAGCAGTTTCGGGTTAAGCTCCTACAATGAGCAGTTCTTC. This sequence encodes CASSFGLSSYNEQFF.

The rearrangement links TRBV5-1 to TRBJ2-6; D call uncertain. This CDR3 is built from 16 residues. Germline assignment: CDR1 SGHRS and CDR2 YFSETQ. The V and J ends lost 2 bases and 0 bases respectively, with 9 bases between them. DNA for the CDR3: TGCGCCAGCAGCTTAATTCCTCCCTCTGGGGCCAACGTCCTGACTTTC. It codes for CASSLIPPSGANVLTF. Combining the CDR3 with reference TRBV5-1 and TRBJ2-6 gives the whole variable domain KAGVTQTPRYLIKTRGQQVTLSCSPISGHRSVSWYQQTPGQGLQFLFEYFSETQRNKGNFPGRFSGRQFSNSRSEMNVSTLELGDSALYLCASSLIPPSGANVLTFGAGSRLTVL.

The rearrangement uses TRBV6-5 and TRBJ1-1; D uncertain. V was trimmed by 2 bases and J by 1 base, leaving 8 bases between them. The germline CDR1 and CDR2 sequences are MNHEY and SVGAGI. The CDR3 runs to 14 residues. The CDR3 coding sequence is TGTGCCAGCAGTTACAACGTGCGGAACACTGAAGCTTTCTTT. It translates to CASSYNVRNTEAFF.

This rearrangement joins TRBV5-1 to TRBJ2-1; 7 bases fit TRBD1. With V trimmed by 5 bases and J by 9 bases, 8 bases remained unmatched. Germline CDR1 reads SGHRS; CDR2 reads YFSETQ. The CDR3 totals 13 residues. CDR3 sequence reads: CASRQGNLAEQFF. CDR3 DNA: TGCGCCAGCAGACAGGGGAATCTGGCTGAGCAGTTCTTC.

The chain recombines TRBV7-9 with TRBJ2-3; TRBD2 aligns across 7 bases. Germline V gene sequence: CDR1 SEHNR, CDR2 FQNEAQ (reference sequence). With V trimmed by 0 bases and J by 8 bases, 5 bases remained unmatched. The CDR3 contains 14 residues. CDR3: CASSLAGGPGTQYF. The CDR3 DNA reads as TGTGCCAGCAGCTTAGCGGGAGGGCCGGGTACGCAGTATTTT.

The chain joins TRBV30 to TRBJ1-3, with D perhaps TRBD1 (5 bases). The CDR3 has 14 residues. CDR1 and CDR2 from the germline V gene are GTSNPN and SVGIG (reference sequence). Trimming took off 5 bases at V and 0 bases at J, with 11 bases between the two ends. The CDR3 DNA sequence: TGTGCCTGGGGGGCCCTCCTCTCTGGAAACACCATATATTTT. It is translated as CAWGALLSGNTIYF. Based on the CDR3 plus reference TRBV30 and TRBJ1-3, the full variable domain is SQTIHQWPATLVQPVGSPLSLECTVEGTSNPNLYWYRQAAGRGLQLLFYSVGIGQISSEVPQNLSASRPQDRQFILSSKKLLLSDSGFYLCAWGALLSGNTIYFGEGSWLTVV.

The rearrangement joins TRBV29-1 to TRBJ2-1; 8 nucleotides match TRBD2. V lost 4 bases, J lost 4 bases, and 9 bases stayed unmatched. CDR3 length equals 15 residues. Germline CDR1 reads SQVTM; CDR2 reads ANQGSEA. As DNA, the CDR3 is TGCAGCGTTGGGTCATTACTAGCGGCTTACAATGAGCAGTTCTTC. Residues: CSVGSLLAAYNEQFF.

The chain employs TRBV5-4 and TRBJ1-6; perhaps TRBD1 as D (5 bases). Trimming stripped 2 bases from V and 0 bases from J, with 6 bases between. This CDR3 region has 15 residues. Germline CDR1 is SGHNT and CDR2 is YYREEE (reference sequence). The CDR3, as DNA: TGTGCCAGCAGCTTTGACAGCTCCTATAATTCACCCCTCCACTTT. Translated: CASSFDSSYNSPLHF.

This clone came up once. The V call is TRBV29-1, the J call TRBJ2-6; 10 nucleotides agree with TRBD1. The trim removed 8 bases at V and 0 bases at J, leaving 4 bases unmatched. CDR1 and CDR2 from the germline V gene are SQVTM and ANQGSEA. The CDR3 contains 15 residues. The DNA of the CDR3 is TGCAGCACCCGGGACAGGGGCTCTGGGGCCAACGTCCTGACTTTC. Translating it yields CSTRDRGSGANVLTF.

This clone turned up a few times. V usage is TRBV7-2 and J usage is TRBJ1-6; D call uncertain. CDR1 is SGHTA and CDR2 is FQGNSA in the germline V gene. Trimming took 6 bases from V and 5 from J, leaving 11 bases between them. This CDR3 spans 14 amino acids. CDR3 amino acids: CASSLRADNSPLHF. As DNA, the CDR3 is TGTGCCAGCAGTTTGCGCGCCGATAATTCACCCCTCCACTTT.

The chain recombines TRBV5-6 with TRBJ2-7; possibly TRBD2 for D (6 bases). The CDR3 has 14 residues. V was pared by 0 bases and J by 0 bases, with 7 bases between. Looked up from germline, CDR1 is SGHDT and CDR2 is YYEEEE. This CDR3 reads CASSLAGVSYEQYF. The CDR3 coding sequence is TGTGCCAGCAGCTTGGCGGGGGTCTCCTACGAGCAGTACTTC.

The chain employs TRBV19 and TRBJ2-2; 7 bases match TRBD1. V gave up 4 bases and J gave up 0 bases; unmatched junction bases: 5. From germline, CDR1 is LNHDA and CDR2 SQIVND (reference sequence). The CDR3 loop spans 16 amino acids. The CDR3 loop reads CASSKQGMTNTGELFF. CDR3 sequence (DNA): TGTGCCAGTAGTAAACAGGGGATGACGAACACCGGGGAGCTGTTTTTT.